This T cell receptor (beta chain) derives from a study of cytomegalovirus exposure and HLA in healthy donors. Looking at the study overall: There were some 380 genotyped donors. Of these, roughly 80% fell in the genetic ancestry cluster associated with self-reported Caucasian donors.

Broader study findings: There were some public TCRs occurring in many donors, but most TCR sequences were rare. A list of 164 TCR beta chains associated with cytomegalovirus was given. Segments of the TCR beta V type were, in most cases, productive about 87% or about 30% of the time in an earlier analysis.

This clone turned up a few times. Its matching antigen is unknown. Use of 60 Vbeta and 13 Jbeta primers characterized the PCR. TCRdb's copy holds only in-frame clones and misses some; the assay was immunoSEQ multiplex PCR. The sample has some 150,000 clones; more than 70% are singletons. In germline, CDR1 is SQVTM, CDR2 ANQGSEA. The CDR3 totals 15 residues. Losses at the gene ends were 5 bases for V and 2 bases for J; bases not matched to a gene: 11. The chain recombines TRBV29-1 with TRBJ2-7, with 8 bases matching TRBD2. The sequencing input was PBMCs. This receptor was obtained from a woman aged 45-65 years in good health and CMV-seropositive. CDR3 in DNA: TGCAGCGTTTACTTCAGCGGGAGAGGCGCCTACGAGCAGTACTTC. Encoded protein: CSVYFSGRGAYEQYF.